The next 2 T cell receptor beta chains were all read from a single sample in a study of T cell responses to AZD1222 COVID-19 vaccine. Measured with immunoSEQ multiplex PCR; TCRdb has only the in-frame clones, and not every one. The sample shows roughly 150,000 clones, about nine tenths of them seen only once. Sample: peripheral blood, taken 28 days after the second AZD1222 dose. The receptors derive from an adult who received the AZD1222 COVID-19 vaccine.

This clone was seen only once. V and J are TRBV6-2 or TRBV6-3 and TRBJ2-1, with TRBD2 identical over 12 bases. V lost 6 bases to trimming and J lost 5 bases; unmatched junction nucleotides: 5. This CDR3 spans 15 amino acids. Germline CDR1 MNHEY, CDR2 SVGEGT. DNA of the CDR3: TGTGCCAGCAGCGATCTAGCGGGGGGGGACAATGAGCAGTTCTTC. This translates into CASSDLAGGDNEQFF.

The V gene is TRBV19, the J gene TRBJ1-2, with D possibly matching TRBD1 (5 bases). V gave up 4 bases and J gave up 3 bases, with 18 bases separating them. The CDR3 runs 16 residues. Per germline, CDR1 LNHDA and CDR2 SQIVND (reference sequence). Written as DNA, the CDR3 is TGTGCCAGTAGTACTATCGGCGGATTGGGGGACTATGGCTACACCTTC. As protein: CASSTIGGLGDYGYTF.